This T cell receptor beta chain was sequenced in a study of T-cell reconstitution after alpha-beta-depleted transplantation in children. Study-level results: Day-60 TCRbeta diversity that was high in some patients was derived from surviving recipient T cells and thymic progenitors.

The CDR3 extends over 14 amino acids. From germline, CDR1 is SGHRS and CDR2 YFSETQ. Deletions cut 4 bases from V and 0 bases from J, with 7 bases between. This clonotype has a count of ten or more. The antigen is unknown. Unique molecular identifiers were incorporated during preparation of the TCRbeta library. TCRdb called the PCR reads again in MiXCR, with one record for every CDR3 protein. This table has 65,000 to 70,000 distinct CDR3 sequences, over 4.5% appearing once. This receptor was taken from a boy in the first two years of life who had a stem cell transplant for acute myeloid leukemia, so the T cells may come from the graft donor. The sequenced sample was PBMCs, mostly from graft donor cells, obtained 180 days after TCRalphabeta/CD19-depleted stem cell transplant. V gene TRBV5-1 combines with J gene TRBJ2-2; no firm D call. CDR3 in DNA: TGCGCCAGCAGCCGCCGGTCGAACACCGGGGAGCTGTTTTTT. It translates to CASSRRSNTGELFF.